A single TCR beta chain is shown here with its context. What it binds is not known. This entry belongs to a study of CD8 T cells in ankylosing spondylitis. Libraries for TCR beta were made by quantitative 5'-RACE with molecular barcodes. TCRdb called the 5' RACE reads again in MiXCR, with one record for every CDR3 protein. Of 350,000 to 450,000 distinct CDR3 sequences listed, 25% to 30% are singletons. The CDR3 sequence is 15 residues long. Germline CDR1 reads SGHTA; CDR2 reads FQGNSA. Losses at the gene ends were 4 bases for V and 0 bases for J; bases not matched to a gene: 3. Study findings and constraints: Significantly higher representation of disease-linked clones was reported for matched ankylosing spondylitis synovial fluid. A motif in TCR beta, a set of roughly eight highly homologous variants, appeared characteristic of ankylosing spondylitis blood. CD8+ by phenotype, disease-linked clones were relatively rare in peripheral blood.

The clonotype was recovered from a male donor with ankylosing spondylitis. Specimen: blood, either unsorted or a sorted T cell fraction (not recorded which). V gene TRBV7-2 combines with J gene TRBJ2-7; 10 positions match TRBD1. The CDR3 coding sequence is TGTGCCAGCAGCTACCGGACAGGGGGCTCCTACGAGCAGTACTTC. It is translated as CASSYRTGGSYEQYF.